This T cell receptor (beta chain) was captured by sequencing in a study of HIV-infected patients and healthy controls. Study-wide results and caveats: HIV-associated CDR3 frequencies dropped significantly during therapy; CMV-associated ones, mostly rising, changed nonsignificantly. In healthy controls, MAIT alpha CDR3s were common; in HIV+ repertoires, severely depleted. Slight age and sex differences between study cohorts did not explain the diversity differences. Compared with healthy controls, HIV-infected patients showed less CDR3 sharing between individuals.

Trimming removed 9 bases at V and 2 bases at J, with 4 bases between. This CDR3 contains 11 residues. Germline V gene data show CDR1 as LNHDA and CDR2 as SQIVND (reference sequence). All unsorted peripheral T cells were captured because whole blood was used without fractionation. Approximately 510 ng RNA was reverse transcribed with alpha and beta constant-region primers. Alpha and beta chain libraries were made separately by chain-specific third strand synthesis with multiplexing indices. Each CDR3 protein gets one entry after TCRdb re-called the 5' RACE reads with MiXCR. Of some 19,000 distinct CDR3 sequences in the sample, about 8.3% were seen once. Comment on this clonotype: Its antigen is not identified.

This sequence was found in an adult in good health. The rearrangement uses TRBV19 and TRBJ2-2; D ambiguous. The sequenced material came from blood. The CDR3 DNA sequence: TGTGCCAGCGGTAACACCGGGGAGCTGTTTTTT. Translating gives CASGNTGELFF.